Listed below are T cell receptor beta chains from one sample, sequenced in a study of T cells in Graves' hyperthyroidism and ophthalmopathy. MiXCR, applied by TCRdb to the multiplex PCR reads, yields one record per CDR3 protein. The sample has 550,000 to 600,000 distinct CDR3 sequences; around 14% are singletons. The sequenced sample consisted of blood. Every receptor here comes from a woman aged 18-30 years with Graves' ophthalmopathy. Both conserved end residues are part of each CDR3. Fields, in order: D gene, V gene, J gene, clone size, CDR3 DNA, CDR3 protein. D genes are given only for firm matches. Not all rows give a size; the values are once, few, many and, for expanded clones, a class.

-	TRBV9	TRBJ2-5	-	TGTGCCAGCAGCTGGGATGACGGAGAGACCCAGTACTTC	CASSWDDGETQYF
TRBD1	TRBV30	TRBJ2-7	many	TGTGCCTGGAGGGGACAGGGGAAGTCCTACGAGCAGTACTTC	CAWRGQGKSYEQYF
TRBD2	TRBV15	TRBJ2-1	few	TGTGCCACCAGCAGAGATGCAGGACTAGCTTCCAATGAGCAGTTCTTC	CATSRDAGLASNEQFF
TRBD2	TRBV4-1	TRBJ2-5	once	TGCGCCAGCAGCCAAGAGGGGGAACTAGCGGGGAAAGAGACCCAGTACTTC	CASSQEGELAGKETQYF
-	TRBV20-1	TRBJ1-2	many	TGCAGTGCTAGAGGGAGAAGGCACCTAGCTAACTATGGCTACACCTTC	CSARGRRHLANYGYTF
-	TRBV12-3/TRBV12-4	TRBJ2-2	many	TGTGCCAGCAGCGCGGGAAACTCGGCCGGGGAGCTGTTTTTT	CASSAGNSAGELFF
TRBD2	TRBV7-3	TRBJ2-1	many	TGTGCCAGCAGCTTACAAGCGGGAGGTCCCTCCTACAATGAGCAGTTCTTC	CASSLQAGGPSYNEQFF
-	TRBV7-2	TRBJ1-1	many	TGTGCCAGCAGATGGAGTGAGGACACTGAAGCTTTCTTT	CASRWSEDTEAFF
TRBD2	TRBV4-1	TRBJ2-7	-	TGCGCCAGCAGCCAAGTCGAAGGACTAGCGGGAGGGAACGAGCAGTACTTC	CASSQVEGLAGGNEQYF
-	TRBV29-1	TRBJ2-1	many	TGCAGCGTTGACCTAGGGGGTTCCAATGAGCAGTTCTTC	CSVDLGGSNEQFF
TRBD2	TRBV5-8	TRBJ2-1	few	TGTGCCAGCAGCCGTGTAAGGCTAGCGGGAGGCGTAAGGAGCTACAATGAGCAGTTCTTC	CASSRVRLAGGVRSYNEQFF
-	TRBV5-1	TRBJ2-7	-	TGCGCCGGCAGCTTGGGAAGTTCCTACGAGCAGTACTTC	CAGSLGSSYEQYF
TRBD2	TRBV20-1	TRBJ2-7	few	TGCAGTGCCTTCGGACTAGCGGGAGAGGTTTACGAGCAGTACTTC	CSAFGLAGEVYEQYF